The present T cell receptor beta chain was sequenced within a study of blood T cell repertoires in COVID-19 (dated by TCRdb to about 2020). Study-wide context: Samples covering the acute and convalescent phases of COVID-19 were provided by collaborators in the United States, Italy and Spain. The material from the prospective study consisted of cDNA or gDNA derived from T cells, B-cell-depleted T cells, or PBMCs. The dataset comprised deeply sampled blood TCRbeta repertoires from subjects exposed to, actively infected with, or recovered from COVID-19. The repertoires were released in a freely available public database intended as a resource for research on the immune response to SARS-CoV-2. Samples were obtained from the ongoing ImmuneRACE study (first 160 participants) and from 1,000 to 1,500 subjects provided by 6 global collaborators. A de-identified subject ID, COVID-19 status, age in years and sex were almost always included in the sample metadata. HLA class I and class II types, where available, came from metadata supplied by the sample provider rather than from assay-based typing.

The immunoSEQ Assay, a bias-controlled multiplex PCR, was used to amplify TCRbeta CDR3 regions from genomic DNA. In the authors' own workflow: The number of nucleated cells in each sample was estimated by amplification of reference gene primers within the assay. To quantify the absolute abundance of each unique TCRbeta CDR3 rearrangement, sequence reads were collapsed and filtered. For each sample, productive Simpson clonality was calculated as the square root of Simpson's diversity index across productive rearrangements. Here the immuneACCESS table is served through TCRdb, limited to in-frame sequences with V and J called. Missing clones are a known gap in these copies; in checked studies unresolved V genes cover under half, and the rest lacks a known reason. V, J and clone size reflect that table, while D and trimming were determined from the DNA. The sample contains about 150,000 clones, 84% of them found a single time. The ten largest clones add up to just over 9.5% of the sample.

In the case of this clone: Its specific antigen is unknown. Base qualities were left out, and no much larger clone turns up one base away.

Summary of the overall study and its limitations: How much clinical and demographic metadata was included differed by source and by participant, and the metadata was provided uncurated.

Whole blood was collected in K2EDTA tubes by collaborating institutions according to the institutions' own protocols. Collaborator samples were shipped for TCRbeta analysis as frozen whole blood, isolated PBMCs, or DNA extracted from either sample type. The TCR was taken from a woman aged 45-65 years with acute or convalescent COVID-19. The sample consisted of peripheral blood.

The CDR3 loop reads CASSMLSGSSPYGYTF. The DNA sequence follows: TGTGCCAGTAGTATGCTATCCGGGTCTTCCCCCTATGGCTACACCTTC. The chain couples TRBV19 to TRBJ1-2, with the D segment identity uncertain. The CDR3 measures 16 amino acids from cysteine to phenylalanine. CDR3 DNA is the only sequence kept; it has 48 bases, read in frame from the first base. V and J are truncated by 3 bases and 4 bases respectively, leaving an intervening sequence of 18 bases. CDR1 LNHDA and CDR2 SQIVND are derived from the germline V gene (reference sequence).